These 6 T cell receptor beta chains were all obtained from the same sample, sequenced in a study of blood T cell repertoires in COVID-19. Using immunoSEQ multiplex PCR, the repertoire was profiled, and TCRdb retains in-frame clones only, with some absent. The sample records around 130,000 clones, less than 90% being singletons. The sequenced sample was PBMCs or T cells enriched from blood (not recorded which). The source is a woman aged 45 to 65 who had recovered from COVID-19.

The CDR3 sequence: CASSQFETGCADTQYF. The CDR3 DNA follows: TGCGCCAGCAGTCAATTTGAGACAGGGTGCGCAGATACGCAGTATTTT. This sequence joins TRBV23-1 and TRBJ2-3, with 7 nucleotides matching TRBD1. TRBV23-1 belongs to the ORF category, with a function that is uncertain. The CDR3 covers 16 residues. V dropped 1 base and J dropped 4; count of bases not matched to a gene: 8.

The rearrangement joins TRBV19 to TRBJ1-1, with D maybe TRBD1 (5 bases). Per the germline V gene, CDR1 is LNHDA and CDR2 is SQIVND (reference sequence). The V gene lost 2 bases and the J gene lost 0 bases, with 10 bases spanning the gap. The CDR3 spans 15 residues. Written as DNA, the CDR3 is TGTGCCAGTAGTATAAGGGGATTTATGAACACTGAAGCTTTCTTT. Translated, it gives CASSIRGFMNTEAFF.

The genes are TRBV19 and TRBJ2-1; no reliable D call. Germline CDR1 LNHDA, CDR2 SQIVND (reference sequence). V lost 0 bases, J lost 5 bases, and 8 bases lay in between. The CDR3 has 14 amino acids. CDR3 residues: CASSIEAANNEQFF. The CDR3 DNA reads TGTGCCAGTAGTATAGAGGCTGCCAACAATGAGCAGTTCTTC. The variable domain in full, completed from reference TRBV19 and TRBJ2-1, reads DGGITQSPKYLFRKEGQNVTLSCEQNLNHDAMYWYRQDPGQGLRLIYYSQIVNDFQKGDIAEGYSVSREKKESFPLTVTSAQKNPTAFYLCASSIEAANNEQFFGPGTRLTVL.

The CDR3 loop reads CASSTISLEAFF. The CDR3 bases are TGTGCCAGCAGCACCATCTCCCTAGAAGCTTTCTTT. The chain uses TRBV18 and TRBJ1-1; no clear D gene. The germline V gene has CDR1 KGHSH and CDR2 LQKENI. Trimming took off 8 bases at V and 8 bases at J, with 15 bases between the two ends. This CDR3 comprises 12 residues.

This chain joins TRBV5-4 and TRBJ2-3; 10 bases line up with TRBD2. Germline CDR1 SGHNT, CDR2 YYREEE (reference sequence). V gave up 1 base and J gave up 8 bases; unmatched junction bases: 7. The CDR3 contains 15 residues. CDR3 in DNA: TGTGCCAGCAGCTTGCCACTAGCGGGACACCGTACGCAGTATTTT. It encodes CASSLPLAGHRTQYF.

This clone occurred once. The gene calls are TRBV27 and TRBJ2-7, with unresolved D. The CDR3 loop spans 15 amino acids. Germline V lookup: CDR1 MNHEY, CDR2 SMNVEV (reference sequence). Trimming stripped 6 bases from V and 2 bases from J, with 17 bases between. CDR3: CASRNPDRGAYEQYF. The CDR3 nucleotides are TGTGCCAGCAGAAACCCCGACCGCGGAGCCTACGAGCAGTACTTC.